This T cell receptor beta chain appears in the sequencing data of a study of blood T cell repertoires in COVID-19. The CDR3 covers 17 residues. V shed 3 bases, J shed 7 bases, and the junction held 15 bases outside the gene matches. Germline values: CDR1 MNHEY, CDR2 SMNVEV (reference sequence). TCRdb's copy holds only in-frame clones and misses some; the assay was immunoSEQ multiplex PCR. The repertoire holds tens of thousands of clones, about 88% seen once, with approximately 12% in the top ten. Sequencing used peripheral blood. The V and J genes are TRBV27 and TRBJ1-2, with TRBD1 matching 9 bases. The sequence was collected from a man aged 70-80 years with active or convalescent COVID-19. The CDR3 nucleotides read TGTGCCAGCAGTTTCCAACCCCCCGGGACAGGGTTTGGTGGCTACACCTTC. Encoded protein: CASSFQPPGTGFGGYTF.